Presented here are 16 T cell receptor beta chains from one specimen sequenced in a study of identifying expanded T cells in peripheral blood. Clones were read by immunoSEQ multiplex PCR, and TCRdb kept only the in-frame ones, dropping some. The profile shows roughly 78,000 clones, roughly nine tenths of them singletons. Sequenced input: blood. The receptors were gathered from a person between 18 and 69 years old in good health.

The J gene is TRBJ2-3, the V gene TRBV5-1; 9 bases fit TRBD1. This CDR3 region has 16 residues. Germline trimming cut 3 bases from V and 0 bases from J; bases unmatched to any gene: 5. CDR1 SGHRS and CDR2 YFSETQ come from the germline V gene. In DNA, the CDR3 is TGCGCCAGCAGCTCCAACAGGGGGCGAAGCACAGATACGCAGTATTTT. Protein sequence: CASSSNRGRSTDTQYF.

The chain couples TRBV29-1 to TRBJ2-2, with 10 bases aligning to TRBD1. Unmatched junction bases numbered 4, after V lost 5 bases and J lost 7 bases. The CDR3 loop spans 13 amino acids. CDR1 and CDR2 (germline): SQVTM, ANQGSEA. DNA for the CDR3: TGCAGCGTTTCGACAGGGGGCAACGGGGAGCTGTTTTTT. Its protein is CSVSTGGNGELFF.

In this sample, this clone turned up a few times. The V and J genes are TRBV30 and TRBJ1-2; the D is unclear. Germline CDR1 reads GTSNPN; CDR2 reads SVGIG (reference sequence). The V end was cut by 0 bases, the J end by 4 bases, with 9 bases between. The CDR3 is made up of 13 amino acids. The CDR3 loop is CAWSVGQVYGYTF. The DNA of the CDR3 is TGTGCCTGGAGTGTAGGCCAGGTCTATGGCTACACCTTC.

The chain combines TRBV27 with TRBJ2-1; TRBD2 matches 11 bases. This CDR3 is built from 20 residues. J was trimmed by 1 base and V by 2 bases; bases with no gene match: 13. The germline gives CDR1 MNHEY, CDR2 SMNVEV (reference sequence). This CDR3 reads CASSLPASGRPIRSYNEQFF. CDR3 nucleotide sequence: TGTGCCAGCAGTTTACCGGCTAGCGGGAGGCCTATACGATCCTACAATGAGCAGTTCTTC.

The chain recombines TRBV7-2 with TRBJ2-1, with D unclear. The V end was cut by 5 bases, the J end by 0 bases, with 14 bases between. Looked up from germline, CDR1 is SGHTA and CDR2 is FQGNSA. The CDR3 runs to 16 residues. CDR3 in DNA: TGTGCCAGCAGCCTAAGACCCACAAGCTCCTACAATGAGCAGTTCTTC. Translation: CASSLRPTSSYNEQFF.

V gene TRBV28 combines with J gene TRBJ1-4, with 11 nucleotides matching TRBD1. The CDR3 sequence is 15 residues long. V was pared by 7 bases and J by 6 bases, with 7 bases of the junction left unmatched. The V gene's germline CDR1 is MDHEN and CDR2 SYDVKM. The CDR3: CASNPGGQGDEKLFF. CDR3 coding DNA: TGTGCCAGCAACCCCGGGGGACAGGGGGATGAAAAACTGTTTTTT.

The J gene is TRBJ2-3, the V gene TRBV30; D possibly corresponds to TRBD1 (6 bases). The CDR3 has 14 amino acids. V was pared by 1 base and J by 2 bases, with 10 bases between. Germline V lookup: CDR1 GTSNPN, CDR2 SVGIG (reference sequence). The CDR3 spells CAWSEGQFTDTQYF. The CDR3 DNA follows: TGTGCCTGGAGTGAAGGACAGTTCACAGATACGCAGTATTTT.

The chain recombines TRBV29-1 with TRBJ2-7; 11 nucleotides agree with TRBD2. Germline loops: CDR1 SQVTM, CDR2 ANQGSEA. V lost 7 bases, J lost 4 bases, and 18 bases stayed unmatched. The CDR3 is 17 residues long. CDR3 loop: CSAQDGTSGGGWYEQYF. The CDR3 DNA reads TGCAGCGCCCAGGACGGGACTAGCGGAGGTGGGTGGTACGAGCAGTACTTC.

The rearrangement uses TRBV7-9 and TRBJ2-3; 10 positions match TRBD2. Germline trimming cut 4 bases from V and 2 bases from J; bases unmatched to any gene: 9. Germline V gene sequence: CDR1 SEHNR, CDR2 FQNEAQ (reference sequence). The CDR3 covers 17 residues. The chain's CDR3 is CASSSVGLAKNTDTQYF. As DNA, the CDR3 is TGTGCCAGCAGCTCCGTGGGACTAGCGAAAAACACAGATACGCAGTATTTT.

The chain joins TRBV2 to TRBJ1-5; weak D call: TRBD1 (6 bases). The germline CDR1 and CDR2 sequences are SNHLY and FYNNEI. V lost 6 bases and J 6 bases, leaving 18 bases between the germline ends. CDR3 length: 15 residues. CDR3: CASRAKTGLAQPQHF. For the CDR3, the DNA is TGTGCCAGCAGAGCTAAGACAGGTTTGGCTCAGCCCCAGCATTTT.

This sequence joins TRBV4-1 and TRBJ1-4, with D uncertain. The length of the CDR3 is 16 residues. CDR1 MGHRA and CDR2 YSYEKL come from the germline V gene. Deletions cut 5 bases from V and 3 bases from J, with 16 bases between. Here the CDR3 DNA reads TGCGCCAGCAGCGACGCATGGGGAAAGTCTAATGAAAAACTGTTTTTT. The encoded protein is CASSDAWGKSNEKLFF.

This clone appeared once. The J gene is TRBJ2-7, the V gene TRBV2; TRBD2 matches at 13 bases. Losses at the gene ends were 10 bases for V and 1 base for J; bases not matched to a gene: 19. The length of the CDR3 is 19 residues. Germline V gene lookup returns CDR1 SNHLY and CDR2 FYNNEI. This chain's CDR3 is CATRFDRLRLAGGSYEQYF. The CDR3 nucleotides read TGTGCCACTAGATTTGACCGGTTGAGACTAGCGGGGGGTTCCTACGAGCAGTACTTC.

The V call is TRBV7-9, the J call TRBJ2-3; 7 bases align to TRBD2. This CDR3 contains 12 residues. CDR1 SEHNR and CDR2 FQNEAQ come from the germline V gene (reference sequence). The V gene end was trimmed by 5 bases and the J gene end by 4 bases; junction bases not matched to a gene: 0. CDR3 protein: CASSREADTQYF. The CDR3 DNA follows: TGTGCCAGCAGCCGGGAGGCAGATACGCAGTATTTT.

The rearrangement uses TRBV20-1 and TRBJ2-5; D is undetermined. Germline values: CDR1 DFQATT, CDR2 SNEGSKA (reference sequence). This CDR3 is 11 amino acids long. V lost 3 bases and J 5 bases, leaving 7 bases between the germline ends. CDR3 sequence: CSASSRETQYF. In nucleotides, the CDR3 is TGCAGTGCTAGTTCCCGGGAGACCCAGTACTTC.

The genes are TRBV7-8 and TRBJ1-2; unclear D gene. This CDR3 region has 13 residues. Germline assignment: CDR1 SGHVS and CDR2 FQNEAQ. V lost 5 bases to trimming and J lost 5 bases, with 12 bases between them. The CDR3 DNA reads as TGTGCCAGCAGCCCAAGGACGGCGTATGGCTACACCTTC. This encodes CASSPRTAYGYTF.

This clone was seen once. The chain recombines TRBV30 with TRBJ2-7; D tentatively fits TRBD1 or TRBD2 (5 bases each). The CDR3 is 16 residues long. V was clipped by 2 bases and J by 6 bases, with 23 bases between them. Germline loops: CDR1 GTSNPN, CDR2 SVGIG (reference sequence). CDR3 residues: CAWSFPVPGPRGEQYF. CDR3 DNA: TGTGCCTGGAGTTTCCCCGTTCCGGGACCTCGGGGCGAGCAGTACTTC.